The 12 T cell receptor beta chains listed next were all sequenced from one sample in a study of blood T cells in healthy people across ages. Using a J-beta primer mix together with a sample-barcoded 5' primer, a second PCR was run for about 6 to 11 cycles. TCRdb independently ran MiXCR on the 5' RACE reads; one entry per CDR3 protein. There are 850,000 or so distinct CDR3 sequences in the sample; 29% occur only once, and 17% lies in the top ten. The sample consisted of blood. The receptor set was obtained from a woman of 80 years or more in good health.

This clonotype has ten or more counts. The rearrangement links TRBV7-2 to TRBJ2-1; D is undetermined. This CDR3 is 14 amino acids long. Germline V gene sequence: CDR1 SGHTA, CDR2 FQGNSA. V dropped 5 bases and J dropped 1 base, with 9 bases sitting between them. CDR3 DNA: TGTGCCAGCAGCGTGACTTGGTCCTACAATGAGCAGTTCTTC. The encoded protein is CASSVTWSYNEQFF.

The chain couples TRBV11-2 to TRBJ2-3, with D hard to call. This CDR3 has 14 residues. Germline CDR1 and CDR2: SGHAT and FQNNGV. The V and J ends lost 5 bases and 4 bases respectively, with 13 bases between them. The CDR3 protein is CASSVSRVADTQYF. CDR3 in DNA: TGTGCCAGCAGCGTCTCTAGGGTTGCAGATACGCAGTATTTT.

This clonotype showed up many times. The rearrangement links TRBV10-3 to TRBJ2-3; D call uncertain. Trimming stripped 8 bases from V and 1 base from J, with 7 bases between. Per germline, CDR1 ENHRY and CDR2 SYGVKD. The CDR3 sequence is 12 residues long. CDR3 nucleotides: TGTGCCATCGGTGGGGGCACAGATACGCAGTATTTT. Its protein is CAIGGGTDTQYF.

The rearrangement joins TRBV24-1 to TRBJ2-2, with TRBD1 matching 8 bases. The germline V gene encodes CDR1 KGHDR and CDR2 SFDVKD. V lost 7 bases and J lost 0; bases outside the gene matches: 9. The CDR3 consists of 17 residues. CDR3 in amino acids: CATSPPQGASNTGELFF. For the CDR3, the DNA is TGTGCCACCAGCCCCCCGCAGGGGGCATCGAACACCGGGGAGCTGTTTTTT.

This chain joins TRBV12-3 or TRBV12-4 and TRBJ2-5; D is uncertain. The CDR3 has 13 amino acids. V gave up 7 bases and J gave up 5 bases, with 14 bases separating them. DNA of the CDR3: TGTGCCAGCACACTGGGGTTAACGGAGACCCAGTACTTC. Protein product: CASTLGLTETQYF.

This clonotype has a count of ten or more. CDR3 sequence: CASSVTGGVEQFF. CDR3 nucleotide sequence: TGTGCCAGCAGTGTTACAGGGGGGGTTGAGCAGTTCTTC. The rearrangement links TRBV25-1 to TRBJ2-1, with D possibly TRBD1 on 8 matching bases. The germline gives CDR1 MGHDK, CDR2 SYGVNS. V was trimmed by 4 bases and J by 9 bases, leaving 13 bases between them. This CDR3 is 13 amino acids long.

A few counts support this clonotype. This chain joins TRBV7-8 and TRBJ2-1; TRBD2 might be the D (5 bases). Trimming shortened V by 0 bases and J by 7 bases, and 16 bases separated the two germline ends. This CDR3 comprises 16 residues. Germline CDR1 reads SGHVS; CDR2 reads FQNEAQ. The CDR3 DNA reads TGTGCCAGCAGCTTAGCGGGGTACGGGGTAGGGAATGAGCAGTTCTTC. Translating gives CASSLAGYGVGNEQFF.

This clonotype appeared a few times. The chain employs TRBV15 and TRBJ2-3; no clear D gene. CDR1 and CDR2 from the germline V gene are LNHNV and YYDKDF (reference sequence). The CDR3 length is 14 residues. The germline V and J ends were trimmed by 5 bases and 5 bases, with 14 bases remaining between them. The CDR3 reads CATSDRLIEDTQYF. CDR3 bases: TGTGCCACCAGCGACCGATTAATAGAAGATACGCAGTATTTT. Combining the CDR3 with reference TRBV15 and TRBJ2-3 gives the whole variable domain DAMVIQNPRYQVTQFGKPVTLSCSQTLNHNVMYWYQQKSSQAPKLLFHYYDKDFNNEADTPDNFQSRRPNTSFCFLDIRSPGLGDTAMYLCATSDRLIEDTQYFGPGTRLTVL.

The chain couples TRBV15 to TRBJ2-7; D unresolved. The V gene lost 6 bases and the J gene lost 5 bases, with 11 bases spanning the gap. There are 12 residues in the CDR3. Germline CDR1 and CDR2: LNHNV and YYDKDF (reference sequence). The CDR3 is CATRGPSHEQYF. CDR3 sequence (DNA): TGTGCCACCAGGGGCCCCTCGCACGAGCAGTACTTC.

This clonotype was found many times. The DNA for the CDR3 is TGTGCCAGCAGCTTAGCGGAGGCCACAGATACGCAGTATTTT. Its translation is CASSLAEATDTQYF. This chain joins TRBV7-6 and TRBJ2-3, with D possibly matching TRBD2 (5 bases). V lost 0 bases, J lost 2 bases, and 6 bases lay in between. Germline V lookup: CDR1 SGHVS, CDR2 FNYEAQ. The CDR3 totals 14 residues.

For this clonotype: A much larger clone differs from this one at a single base, so this may be a read error. The V and J genes are TRBV7-6 and TRBJ2-5, with a tentative D call TRBD2 (5 bases). This CDR3 contains 15 residues. Per germline, CDR1 SGHVS and CDR2 FNYEAQ. This CDR3 reads CVLGGEAAEEETQYF. DNA of the CDR3: TGTGTGTTGGGTGGGGAAGCGGCCGAAGAAGAGACCCAGTACTTC.

The chain uses TRBV12-3 or TRBV12-4 and TRBJ1-2; D is perhaps TRBD1 (5 bases). This CDR3 comprises 12 residues. Trimming removed 7 bases from V and 8 bases from J, with 14 bases in between. Here the CDR3 reads CASNIGGLGYTF. The CDR3 bases are TGTGCCAGCAATATTGGGGGACTAGGCTACACCTTC.